This TCR beta chain was identified during a study of beta chain features in type 1 diabetes. This clone was picked up a small number of times. V was pared by 5 bases and J by 10 bases, with 4 bases of the junction left unmatched. The germline CDR1 and CDR2 sequences are DFQATT and SNEGSKA (reference sequence). The CDR3 runs to 11 residues. Since all of the isolated RNA was reverse transcribed, expressed TCRB transcripts were what got sequenced. Each sample of naive, central memory or regulatory T cells had, on average, about 3.57 million reads. The data were produced by immunoSEQ multiplex PCR, yet TCRdb's version contains in-frame clones alone and is incomplete. The profile covers 350,000 to 450,000 clones, with approximately 15% appearing a single time and roughly 0.035% taken by the ten largest.

J is TRBJ2-1 and V is TRBV20-1, with TRBD2 matching 8 bases. The sequence derives from a man aged 30 to 45 in good health. Sequenced material: naive CD4+ T cells from blood. The CDR3 region is CSAATSGEQFF. In nucleotides, the CDR3 is TGCAGTGCTGCAACTAGCGGAGAGCAGTTCTTC.